This T cell receptor beta chain was captured in a study of cytomegalovirus exposure and HLA in healthy donors. Study-wide results and caveats: CMV antigen specificity of a few CMV-associated chains was confirmed in vitro. TCR beta chains numbering 164 were designated cytomegalovirus-associated. The classifier reportedly diagnosed cytomegalovirus status with high sensitivity and specificity.

Donors were drawn from the approximately 130-subject validation cohort, separate from the approximately 670-subject first cohort. The V segment lost 8 bases and the J segment 13 bases; nucleotides outside the gene matches: 7. There are 12 residues in the CDR3. Germline V gene sequence: CDR1 MNHEY, CDR2 SMNVEV (reference sequence). A word on this clone: Its specificity is unknown.

Sequencing used immunoSEQ multiplex PCR; TCRdb keeps in-frame clones, though not all of them. The repertoire holds around 250,000 clones, with roughly 87% as singletons. This sequence was found in a woman aged 25 to 45 in good health and CMV-seronegative. This chain joins TRBV27 and TRBJ2-5; the match to TRBD2 covers 13 bases. Sample: PBMCs. The CDR3 loop is CASRGLAGLLYF. DNA of the CDR3: TGTGCCAGCCGGGGACTAGCGGGGCTCTTGTACTTC.